This T cell receptor (beta chain) came from a study of graft-versus-host responses after intestinal transplantation. Findings and limits, study-wide: Researchers found peak circulating GvH clone levels linked to early post-transplant HvG declines.

Worth noting for this clone: What it binds is not known.

Some clones are missing from TCRdb's copy, which holds only in-frame ones; the method was immunoSEQ multiplex PCR. This table holds roughly 90,000 clones, approximately 89% found once. Germline values: CDR1 MNHNS, CDR2 SASEGT. This CDR3 is built from 11 residues. V lost 7 bases and J lost 5, with 8 bases in between. The chain is built from TRBV6-1 and TRBJ1-1, with D maybe TRBD1 (5 bases). The sample in question was unstimulated CD4+ T cells sorted from spleen or lymph node cells, obtained before transplant. The origin of this receptor is a human donor who was the organ donor for an intestinal transplant. The CDR3 loop reads CASKGVTEAFF. Written as DNA, the CDR3 is TGTGCCAGCAAAGGGGTGACTGAAGCTTTCTTT.